This T cell receptor (beta chain) was captured by sequencing in a study of cytomegalovirus exposure and HLA in healthy donors. Study-level background: In an early release, HLA-typed donors contributed 80 million to 95 million unique TCR sequences. General study results and limits: Fewer N-insertions (relative to the roughly 670-donor mean) were reportedly seen in an Asian-associated ancestry cluster in a later analysis. Analysis was performed later, and it showed HLA-associated TCR beta chains to be more clonally expanded than equally common others. There were some V segments, including TRBV6-2 and TRBV6-3, excluded as indistinguishable.

Details on this clone: The antigen remains undetermined.

The CDR3 loop spans 16 amino acids. Germline lookup yields CDR1 SGHTA and CDR2 FQGNSA. V dropped 6 bases and J dropped 2; count of bases not matched to a gene: 10. PCR involved 60 Vbeta and 13 Jbeta primers. The repertoire was sequenced with immunoSEQ multiplex PCR; TCRdb's copy has only in-frame clones and lacks some. The sample has over 150,000 clones, around 85% seen once. V and J are TRBV7-2 and TRBJ2-5, with 9 bases fitting TRBD2. This clonotype originated in a boy aged 2 to 9 in good health and CMV-seronegative. The sequenced sample was PBMCs. CDR3 nucleotide sequence: TGTGCCAGCAGTGCCCCCGGGGCGGGAGGGCAAGAGACCCAGTACTTC. Its protein product is CASSAPGAGGQETQYF.